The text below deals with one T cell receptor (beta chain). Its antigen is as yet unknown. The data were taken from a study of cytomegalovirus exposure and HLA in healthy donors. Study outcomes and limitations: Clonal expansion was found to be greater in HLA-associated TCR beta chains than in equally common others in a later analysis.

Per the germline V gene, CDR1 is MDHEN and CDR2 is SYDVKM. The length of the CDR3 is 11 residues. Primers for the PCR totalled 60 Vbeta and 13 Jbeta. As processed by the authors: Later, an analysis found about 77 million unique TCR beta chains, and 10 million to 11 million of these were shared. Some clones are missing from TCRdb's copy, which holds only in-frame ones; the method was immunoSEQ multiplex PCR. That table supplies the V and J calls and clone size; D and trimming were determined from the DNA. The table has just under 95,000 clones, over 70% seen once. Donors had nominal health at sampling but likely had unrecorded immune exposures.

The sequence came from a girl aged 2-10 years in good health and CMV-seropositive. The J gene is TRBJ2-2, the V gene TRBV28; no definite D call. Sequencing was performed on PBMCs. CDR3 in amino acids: CASHVAGELFF. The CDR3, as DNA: TGTGCTTCACACGTGGCCGGGGAGCTGTTTTTT. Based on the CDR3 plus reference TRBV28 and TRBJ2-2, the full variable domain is DVKVTQSSRYLVKRTGEKVFLECVQDMDHENMFWYRQDPGLGLRLIYFSYDVKMKEKGDIPEGYSVSREKKERFSLILESASTNQTSMYLCASHVAGELFFGEGSRLTVL.